This T cell receptor (beta chain) was found in a study of blood T cell repertoires in COVID-19 (TCRdb year 2020). About the study as a whole: Samples from collaborators originated in the United States, Italy and Spain and spanned both the acute and convalescent phases of COVID-19. The prospective study material was composed of cDNA or gDNA derived from T cells, B-cell-depleted T cells, or PBMCs. The dataset comprised deeply sampled blood TCRbeta repertoires from subjects exposed to, actively infected with, or recovered from COVID-19. The repertoires were released in a freely available public database intended as a resource for research on the immune response to SARS-CoV-2. The samples were drawn from the first 160 participants of the ongoing ImmuneRACE study and from 1,254 subjects provided by 6 global collaborators. The sample metadata nearly always contained a de-identified subject ID, COVID-19 status, age in years and sex. Where HLA class I and class II types were available, the types were taken from metadata supplied by the sample provider, not from assay-based typing. General conclusions and limits of the study: Clinical and demographic metadata were provided uncurated, with the amount varying by source and participant.

Another Seattle source contributed samples from volunteer blood donors who had recovered from COVID-19. Whole blood was collected in K2EDTA tubes by collaborating institutions according to the institutions' own protocols. For TCRbeta analysis, collaborators shipped samples in one of three forms: frozen whole blood, isolated PBMCs, or DNA extracted from either of those sample types. TCRbeta CDR3 regions were amplified from genomic DNA using the immunoSEQ Assay, a bias-controlled multiplex PCR. For the original study's pipeline: The number of nucleated cells in each sample was estimated from the amplification of reference gene primers within the assay. To quantify the absolute abundance of each unique TCRbeta CDR3 rearrangement, sequence reads were collapsed and filtered. For each sample, productive Simpson clonality was calculated as the square root of Simpson's diversity index across productive rearrangements. Entries here come from immuneACCESS through TCRdb and include only in-frame sequences with V and J called. Some clones fail to appear in such tables; in the studies checked, an unresolved V gene covers under half of the shortfall, and the cause of the remainder is unknown. The DNA gave D and trimming, while V, J and clone size come from that table. The sample table records about 240,000 clones; approximately 82% of these occur just once. The leading ten clones occupy 1.9% of the sample.

This clone was observed a single time. There is no known antigen for this receptor. Per-base qualities were not stored, and no clone one base away is much larger. CDR1 and CDR2 (SQVTM, ANQGSEA) derive from the germline V gene. The CDR3, from cysteine to phenylalanine, totals 12 residues. This entry keeps only the CDR3 DNA: 36 bases, framed from base 1. V is pared back by 5 bases and J by 5 bases, with 12 bases lying between the germline termini. The clonotype originates from a man aged 25-45 years who had recovered from COVID-19. The source material was peripheral blood. The chain joins TRBV29-1 to TRBJ2-5; TRBD2 is possibly the D segment (5 matching bases). The CDR3 in this case is CSVPGNWETQYF. At the DNA level, the sequence is TGCAGCGTTCCGGGAAATTGGGAGACCCAGTACTTC.